This T cell receptor beta chain was identified in a study of T-cell memory formation after mild COVID-19. As to this clonotype: Its antigen is unidentified.

Germline CDR1 DFQATT, CDR2 SNEGSKA (reference sequence). J gave up 3 bases and V 0 bases, and 7 bases lay outside the gene matches. The CDR3 is 16 residues long. Constant-segment-primed 5'RACE gave TCR alpha and TCR beta cDNA libraries with sample barcodes and UMIs. MiXCR was run by TCRdb on the 5' RACE reads, yielding one entry per CDR3 protein. The table records 350,000 to 500,000 distinct CDR3 sequences, over 15% of them present only once. Points from the study as a whole: Cross-reactive memory seemingly joined, as some responding clones were found in pre-infection memory. Of the contracting clones, CD4+ ones lay mainly in CM and EM, and CD8+ ones in EMRA.

V usage is TRBV20-1 and J usage is TRBJ2-1; the match to TRBD1 covers 8 bases. The sequenced sample consisted of PBMCs or a T cell subset sorted from them (not recorded which). The receptor was derived from an adult woman who had mild COVID-19 (a few samples of this study predate the infection). Cell type and time point are not known. The chain's CDR3 is CSARDLGQGLYNEQFF. DNA of the CDR3: TGCAGTGCTAGAGATCTTGGACAGGGACTCTACAATGAGCAGTTCTTC.